The clone carrying this T cell receptor beta chain was recorded only once. What it binds is not known. The germline gene is not matched at one end of the junction; a read error may be the cause. Focal radiation plus CTLA-4 blockade with ipilimumab was administered to patients who had chemo-refractory metastatic non-small-cell lung cancer. The data were produced by immunoSEQ multiplex PCR, yet TCRdb's version contains in-frame clones alone and is incomplete. In the table there are roughly 110,000 clones, roughly 80% of which are singletons. The data belong to a study of radiotherapy plus CTLA-4 blockade in lung cancer. At the level of the study: Objective response rate was about 18%; disease control rate, around 30%. The study, taken as a whole, reports: Response was reportedly best predicted by early blood T cell clone dynamics, with interferon-beta. Expansion in blood of tumor-derived TCR clones was seen after radiotherapy plus ipilimumab.

The sequence was collected from a human donor with non-small cell lung cancer that progressed on radiotherapy plus ipilimumab. Some clones in this sample may be carry-over from other donors' samples. The sequencing used peripheral blood, collected from a patient treated with radiotherapy plus ipilimumab.

CDR3 bases: TGTGCCAGCAGCTCACCGGGACAGGGTGCCGAAAAACTGCTTTTT. Translated, it gives CASSSPGQGAEKLLF. The chain links TRBV5-6 to TRBJ1-4, with 9 bases that match TRBD1. This CDR3 has 15 residues. The germline V gene encodes CDR1 SGHDT and CDR2 YYEEEE.